This T cell receptor beta chain comes out of a study of T cell responses to AZD1222 COVID-19 vaccine (dated by TCRdb to the early 2020s). In the study overall: TCR sequencing was performed for more than 230 trial participants, of whom about 200 were given two doses of AZD1222 and some 26 were given two doses of MenACWY control vaccine. Trial participants were enrolled by age into 18-55, 56-69 and 70-plus year subgroups, with 148, 28 and 57 TCR-sequenced participants respectively.

Remarks on this clone: Its antigen is not yet known. One base away there is no much larger clone; base qualities are not given.

The CDR3 regions of human TCRbeta chains were analyzed by immunosequencing. On the study's bioinformatics: Repertoire TCRs were checked for matches against a reference library of SARS-CoV-2-specific TCRs that had been generated using the MIRA antigen-specificity platform. Breadth was defined as the fraction of unique TCRs that were SARS-CoV-2-associated. Depth was defined as the fraction of total T cells that were SARS-CoV-2-associated. Each spike-specific TCR was assigned to its reactive spike region and to a CD4 or CD8 class using the MIRA data. Log10-transformed breadth and depth values were compared by one-way ANOVA with Sidak's multiple comparisons tests. As stored in TCRdb, this immuneACCESS dataset retains in-frame rearrangements with V and J assigned. A fraction of the clones does not appear; measured against another copy, unresolved V genes explain less than half of the discrepancy, and the remainder lacks a known reason. The V and J calls and the clone size are those of that table, but D and trimming were determined from the DNA. A total of tens of thousands of clones appear in this sample, 88% of them only once. Around 2.7% of the sample rests with the top ten.

V and J lose 0 bases and 1 base, and a span of 6 bases separates them. The germline V gene sets CDR1 to LGHNA and CDR2 to YNFKEQ. The CDR3 holds 14 amino acids from the cysteine to the phenylalanine. Solely the CDR3 DNA is kept, with 42 bases framed from the first base. Paper-wide results and their limitations: Spike-specific TCR breadth and depth rose significantly after two AZD1222 doses compared with day 0 and with MenACWY recipients. Participants were mostly white British, with more females than males. The authors suggested clonal diversity may have been underestimated. Reportedly, almost half of the unique spike-specific TCRs recognized epitopes lying outside the regions that are mutated in the B.1.351 and B.1.1.7 variants. The 56-69-year group was small, and its depth increase did not reach significance, likely because of low power. No day 14 peak-response samples were available, so repertoires were characterized only after the peak T cell response. Only five or six AZD1222 recipients were SARS-CoV-2 seropositive at baseline, limiting conclusions about previously exposed vaccinees. The vaccine-associated CD4 TCRs covered the entire spike protein, and the dominant responses fell in regions 160-218 and 743-854.

Interpreted using the paper, the time point label stands for: about 28 days (+/-7) after the second vaccine dose. AZD1222 recipients with second doses at about 4 weeks or about 12 weeks were pooled, because spike-specific TCR depth and breadth did not differ between schedules. Vaccinee samples were obtained from the UK trials COV001 and COV002, which included a single-blind randomized controlled phase 2/3 trial of AZD1222 (ChAdOx1 nCoV-19) in healthy adults. Trial participant PBMC samples were collected at day 0 and day 28 after the second dose for TCRbeta chain sequencing. The chain is encoded by TRBV4-2 joined to TRBJ1-1, with no confident D gene call. The receptor was isolated from an adult who received the AZD1222 COVID-19 vaccine. The material sequenced was peripheral blood, taken 28 days after the second AZD1222 dose. Here is the DNA: TGTGCCAGCAGCCAAGATTCGAAGAACACTGAAGCTTTCTTT. It codes for CASSQDSKNTEAFF.